Below are 5 T cell receptor beta chains sequenced from a single sample in a study of patients and donors after allogeneic stem cell transplantation. TCRdb re-called the RT-PCR reads through MiXCR, storing one row per CDR3 protein. The table includes around 200,000 distinct CDR3 sequences, around 41% detected once. Sequencing input: blood, either unsorted or a sorted T cell fraction (not recorded which). The receptors were gathered from a human donor who was either an allogeneic HSCT recipient or a stem cell or donor lymphocyte infusion donor (not recorded which). It is not recorded whose cells these are; they may come from a transplant donor.

The chain links TRBV6-5 to TRBJ1-4; possibly TRBD1 for D (6 bases). The CDR3 sequence is 13 residues long. Germline CDR1 MNHEY, CDR2 SVGAGI. Trimming took 6 bases from V and 5 from J, leaving 10 bases between them. The CDR3 nucleotides are TGTGCCAGCAGATCGGGGGGCAATGAAAAACTGTTTTTT. This translates into CASRSGGNEKLFF.

This clonotype came up many times. The gene calls are TRBV7-2 and TRBJ1-5; 8 bases map to TRBD1. Per germline, CDR1 SGHTA and CDR2 FQGNSA. This CDR3 has 14 amino acids. The ends lost 5 bases at V and 6 bases at J; junction bases unmatched: 6. The CDR3, as DNA: TGTGCCAGCAGCCCTGGACAGGGCGGTCAGCCCCAGCATTTT. Translation: CASSPGQGGQPQHF.

This chain links TRBV12-3 or TRBV12-4 with TRBJ1-4; D ambiguous. Trimming took 6 bases from V and 5 from J, leaving 4 bases between them. This CDR3 has 11 residues. The CDR3 region is CASRGNEKLFF. Written as DNA, the CDR3 is TGTGCCAGCAGGGGGAATGAAAAACTGTTTTTT.

The chain uses TRBV12-3 or TRBV12-4 and TRBJ2-3; D is uncertain. Trimming took off 5 bases at V and 4 bases at J, with 13 bases between the two ends. This CDR3 has 14 residues. The CDR3 coding sequence is TGTGCCAGCAGTCCCTACTGGAATTCAGATACGCAGTATTTT. Translated, it gives CASSPYWNSDTQYF.

This clonotype was detected a few times. The CDR3 sequence: CASSLGQGVNQPQHF. In nucleotides, the CDR3 is TGTGCCAGCAGCCTCGGACAGGGGGTTAATCAGCCCCAGCATTTT. This rearrangement joins TRBV7-9 to TRBJ1-5; the match to TRBD1 covers 10 bases. The CDR3 covers 15 residues. CDR1 and CDR2 (germline): SEHNR, FQNEAQ (reference sequence). With V trimmed by 5 bases and J by 4 bases, 5 bases remained unmatched.